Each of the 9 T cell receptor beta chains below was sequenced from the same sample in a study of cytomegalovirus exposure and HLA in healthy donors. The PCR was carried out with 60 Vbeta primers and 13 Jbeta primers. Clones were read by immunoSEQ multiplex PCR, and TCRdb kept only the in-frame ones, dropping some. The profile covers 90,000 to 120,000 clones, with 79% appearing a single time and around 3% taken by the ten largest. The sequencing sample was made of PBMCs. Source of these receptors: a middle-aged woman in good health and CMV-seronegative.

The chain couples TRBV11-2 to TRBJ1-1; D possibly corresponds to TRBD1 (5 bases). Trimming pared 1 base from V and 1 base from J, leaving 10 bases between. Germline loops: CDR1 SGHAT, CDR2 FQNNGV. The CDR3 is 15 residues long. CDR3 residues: CASSLGQPANTEAFF. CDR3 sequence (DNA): TGTGCCAGCAGCTTAGGACAGCCTGCGAACACTGAAGCTTTCTTT. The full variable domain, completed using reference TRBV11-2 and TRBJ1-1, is EAGVAQSPRYKIIEKRQSVAFWCNPISGHATLYWYQQILGQGPKLLIQFQNNGVVDDSQLPKDRFSAERLKGVDSTLKIQPAKLEDSAVYLCASSLGQPANTEAFFGQGTRLTVV.

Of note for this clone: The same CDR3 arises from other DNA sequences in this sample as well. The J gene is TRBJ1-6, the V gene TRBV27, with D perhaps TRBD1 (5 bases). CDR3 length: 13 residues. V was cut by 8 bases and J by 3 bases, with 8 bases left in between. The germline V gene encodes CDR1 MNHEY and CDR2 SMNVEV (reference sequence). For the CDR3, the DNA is TGTGCCAGCGGACAAAGCTATAATTCACCCCTCCACTTT. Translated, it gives CASGQSYNSPLHF.

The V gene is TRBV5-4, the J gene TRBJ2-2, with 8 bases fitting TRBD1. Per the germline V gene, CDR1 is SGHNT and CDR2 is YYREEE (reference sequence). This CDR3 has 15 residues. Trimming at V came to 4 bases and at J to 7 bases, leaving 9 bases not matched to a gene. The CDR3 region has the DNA TGTGCCAGCAGCGTCCAGGGGGCGCTTGGCGGGGAGCTGTTTTTT. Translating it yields CASSVQGALGGELFF.

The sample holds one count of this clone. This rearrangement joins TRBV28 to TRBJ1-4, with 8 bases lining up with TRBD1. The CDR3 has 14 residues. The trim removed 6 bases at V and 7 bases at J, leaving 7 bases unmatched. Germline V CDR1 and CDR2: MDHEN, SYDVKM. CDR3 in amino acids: CASRKETGVEKLFF. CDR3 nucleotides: TGTGCCAGCAGAAAGGAGACAGGGGTTGAAAAACTGTTTTTT.

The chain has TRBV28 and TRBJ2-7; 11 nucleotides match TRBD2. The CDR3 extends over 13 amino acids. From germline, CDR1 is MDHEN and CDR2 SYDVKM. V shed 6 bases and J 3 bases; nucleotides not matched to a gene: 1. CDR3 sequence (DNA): TGTGCCAGCAGAACTAGCGGGAGCTACGAGCAGTACTTC. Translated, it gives CASRTSGSYEQYF.

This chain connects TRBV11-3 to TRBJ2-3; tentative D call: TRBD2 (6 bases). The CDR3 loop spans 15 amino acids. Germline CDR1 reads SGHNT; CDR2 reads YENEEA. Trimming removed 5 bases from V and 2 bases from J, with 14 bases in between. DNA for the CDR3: TGTGCCAGCAGCCCCCAGGGACTGGACACAGATACGCAGTATTTT. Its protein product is CASSPQGLDTDTQYF.

CDR3 residues: CASSSTGYEQYF. CDR3 sequence (DNA): TGTGCCAGCAGCTCAACCGGCTACGAGCAGTACTTC. This sequence joins TRBV5-4 and TRBJ2-7, with D hard to call. The CDR3 consists of 12 residues. Between the trimmed V and J ends, which lost 3 bases and 3 bases, there was a span of 7 bases. Germline-derived CDR1 and CDR2 are SGHNT and YYREEE (reference sequence).

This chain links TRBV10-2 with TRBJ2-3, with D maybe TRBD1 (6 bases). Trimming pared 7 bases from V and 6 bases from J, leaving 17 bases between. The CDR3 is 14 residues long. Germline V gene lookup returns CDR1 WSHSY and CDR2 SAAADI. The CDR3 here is CASNVGAVGDTQYF. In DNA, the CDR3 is TGCGCCAGCAACGTGGGGGCCGTTGGCGATACGCAGTATTTT.

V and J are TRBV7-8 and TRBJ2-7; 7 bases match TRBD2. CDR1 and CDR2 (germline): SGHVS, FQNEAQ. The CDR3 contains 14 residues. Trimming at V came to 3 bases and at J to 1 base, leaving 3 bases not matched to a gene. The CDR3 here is CASSLAGVSYEQYF. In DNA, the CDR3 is TGTGCCAGCAGCTTGGCGGGAGTTTCCTACGAGCAGTACTTC. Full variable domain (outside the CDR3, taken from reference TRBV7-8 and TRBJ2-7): GAGVSQSPRYKVAKRGQDVALRCDPISGHVSLFWYQQALGQGPEFLTYFQNEAQLDKSGLPSDRFFAERPEGSVSTLKIQRTQQEDSAVYLCASSLAGVSYEQYFGPGTRLTVT.